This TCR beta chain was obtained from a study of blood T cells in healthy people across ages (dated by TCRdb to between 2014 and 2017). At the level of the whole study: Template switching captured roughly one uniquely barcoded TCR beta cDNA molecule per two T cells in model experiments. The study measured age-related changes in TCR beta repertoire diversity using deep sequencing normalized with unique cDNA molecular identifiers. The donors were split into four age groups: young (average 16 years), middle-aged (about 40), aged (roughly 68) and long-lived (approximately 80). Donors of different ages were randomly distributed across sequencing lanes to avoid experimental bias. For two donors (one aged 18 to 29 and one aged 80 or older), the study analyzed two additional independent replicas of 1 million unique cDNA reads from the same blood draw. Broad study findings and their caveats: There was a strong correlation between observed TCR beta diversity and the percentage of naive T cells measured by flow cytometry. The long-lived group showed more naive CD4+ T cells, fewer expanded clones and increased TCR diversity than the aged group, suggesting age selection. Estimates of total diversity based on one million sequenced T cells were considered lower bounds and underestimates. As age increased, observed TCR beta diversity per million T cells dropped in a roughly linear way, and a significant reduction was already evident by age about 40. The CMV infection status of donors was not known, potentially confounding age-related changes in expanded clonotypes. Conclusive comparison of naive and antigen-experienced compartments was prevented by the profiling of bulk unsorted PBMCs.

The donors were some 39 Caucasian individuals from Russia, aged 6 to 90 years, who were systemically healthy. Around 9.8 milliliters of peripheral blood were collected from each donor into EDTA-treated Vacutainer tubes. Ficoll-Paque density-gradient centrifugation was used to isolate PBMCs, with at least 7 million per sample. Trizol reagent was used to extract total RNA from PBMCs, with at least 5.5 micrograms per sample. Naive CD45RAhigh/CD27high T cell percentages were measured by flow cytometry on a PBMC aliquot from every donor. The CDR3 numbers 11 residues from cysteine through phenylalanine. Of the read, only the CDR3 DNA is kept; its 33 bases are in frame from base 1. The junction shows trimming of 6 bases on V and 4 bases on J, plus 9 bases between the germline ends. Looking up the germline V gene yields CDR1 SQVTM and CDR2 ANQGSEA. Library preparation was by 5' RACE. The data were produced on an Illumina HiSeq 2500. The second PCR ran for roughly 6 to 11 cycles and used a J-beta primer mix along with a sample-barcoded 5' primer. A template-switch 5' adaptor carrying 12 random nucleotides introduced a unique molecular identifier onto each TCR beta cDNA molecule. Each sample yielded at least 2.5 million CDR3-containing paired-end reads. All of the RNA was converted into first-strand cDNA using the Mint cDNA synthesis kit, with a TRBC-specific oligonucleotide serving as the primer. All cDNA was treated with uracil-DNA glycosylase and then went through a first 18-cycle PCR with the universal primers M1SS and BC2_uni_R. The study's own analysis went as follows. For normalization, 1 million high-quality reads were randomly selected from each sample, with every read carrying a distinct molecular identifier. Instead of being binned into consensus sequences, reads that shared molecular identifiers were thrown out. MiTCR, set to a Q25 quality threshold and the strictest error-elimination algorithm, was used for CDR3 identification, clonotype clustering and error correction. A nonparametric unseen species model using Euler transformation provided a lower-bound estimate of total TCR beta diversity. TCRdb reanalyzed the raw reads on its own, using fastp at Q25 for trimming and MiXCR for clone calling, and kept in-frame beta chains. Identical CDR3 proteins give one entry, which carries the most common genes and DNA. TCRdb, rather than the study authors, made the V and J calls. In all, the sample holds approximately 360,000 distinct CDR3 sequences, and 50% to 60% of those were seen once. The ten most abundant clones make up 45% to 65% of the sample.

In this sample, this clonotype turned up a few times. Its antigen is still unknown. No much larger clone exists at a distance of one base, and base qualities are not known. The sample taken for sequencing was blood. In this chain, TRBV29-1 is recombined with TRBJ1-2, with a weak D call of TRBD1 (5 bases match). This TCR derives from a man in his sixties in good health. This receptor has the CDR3 CSVDSLYGYTF. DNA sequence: TGCAGCGTCGACAGCCTCTATGGCTACACCTTC.